Listed below are T cell receptor beta chains from one sample, sequenced in a study of technical replicates of blood from several donors. The table came from immunoSEQ multiplex PCR; TCRdb's copy has only in-frame clones and leaves some out. Altogether under 75,000 clones are present, around 88% being singletons, with the ten largest covering roughly 5.1%. The specimen was PBMCs. The receptors shown here come from a human donor in good health. Some clones in this sample may be carry-over from other donors' samples. CDR3s include the opening cysteine and the closing phenylalanine or tryptophan. A D gene is named only where the DNA matches it firmly. A clone size is listed for some rows: how often the clone was seen (once, few, many), or a class if it is expanded.

>TRBV25-1|TRBD2|TRBJ2-5|NA
CASSPLAGEFQETQYF
TGTGCCAGCAGCCCCTTGGCGGGGGAGTTCCAAGAGACCCAGTACTTC
>TRBV5-4|NA|TRBJ2-7|NA
CASRSDLQHYEQYF
TGTGCCAGCAGGTCCGACTTGCAGCACTACGAGCAGTACTTC
>TRBV7-8|NA|TRBJ2-7|NA
CASTRGAVRSYEQYF
TGTGCCAGCACCCGAGGAGCGGTTAGGTCCTACGAGCAGTACTTC
>TRBV11-2|NA|TRBJ2-2|few
CASSSLNTGELFF
TGTGCCAGCAGCTCCCTCAACACCGGGGAGCTGTTTTTT
>TRBV29-1|NA|TRBJ2-1|once
CSVERGSSYNEQFF
TGCAGCGTTGAGAGGGGGAGCTCCTACAATGAGCAGTTCTTC
>TRBV7-2|TRBD1|TRBJ2-5|NA
CASGPSGQGWETQYF
TGTGCCAGCGGCCCCTCGGGACAGGGCTGGGAGACCCAGTACTTC
>TRBV5-6|TRBD1|TRBJ2-4|once
CASSWIQGIENIQYF
TGTGCCAGCAGCTGGATACAGGGGATTGAGAACATTCAGTACTTC
>TRBV30|TRBD2|TRBJ2-2|NA
CAWRKRGNTGELFF
TGTGCCTGGAGGAAGCGGGGGAACACCGGGGAGCTGTTTTTT
>TRBV7-9|TRBD1|TRBJ1-2|few
CASSTGQVGLVYGYTF
TGTGCCAGCAGCACTGGACAGGTCGGGCTCGTCTATGGCTACACCTTC
>TRBV6-5|NA|TRBJ2-6|NA
CASSSGLYSGANVLTF
TGTGCCAGCAGTTCCGGACTGTACTCTGGGGCCAACGTCCTGACTTTC
>TRBV28|TRBD1|TRBJ1-1|NA
CASSTGGGNTEAFF
TGTGCCAGCAGTACAGGGGGCGGGAACACTGAAGCTTTCTTT
>TRBV5-6|TRBD1|TRBJ1-1|few
CASSLYVRGAEAFF
TGTGCCAGCAGCTTGTATGTCAGGGGGGCTGAAGCTTTCTTT
>TRBV9|NA|TRBJ1-1|NA
CASSVGLEVNTEAFF
TGTGCCAGCAGCGTAGGGTTGGAGGTGAACACTGAAGCTTTCTTT
>TRBV2|NA|TRBJ1-2|NA
CASRAGGGYGYTF
TGTGCCAGCAGGGCCGGGGGGGGTTATGGCTACACCTTC
>TRBV5-4|TRBD1|TRBJ2-3|NA
CASSLARGKADTQYF
TGTGCCAGCAGCTTGGCCAGGGGGAAGGCAGATACGCAGTATTTT
>TRBV30|NA|TRBJ2-1|NA
CAWSRTSSYNEQFF
TGTGCCTGGAGCCGAACTAGCTCCTACAATGAGCAGTTCTTC
>TRBV7-9|TRBD1|TRBJ2-7|NA
CASSLDRGEQYF
TGTGCCAGCAGCCTGGACAGGGGCGAGCAGTACTTC
>TRBV10-2|TRBD1|TRBJ2-2|NA
CASSERAGGTGELFF
TGCGCCAGCAGTGAGCGGGCAGGGGGCACCGGGGAGCTGTTTTTT
>TRBV7-9|NA|TRBJ2-5|NA
CASSPEYQETQYF
TGTGCCAGCAGCCCGGAGTACCAAGAGACCCAGTACTTC
>TRBV19|NA|TRBJ2-6|NA
CASRGPGVGANVLTF
TGTGCCAGTAGAGGGCCAGGGGTCGGGGCCAACGTCCTGACTTTC